Described below is a single T cell receptor (beta chain) sequence and its context. Its antigen is currently unknown. With 5 bases clipped from V and 5 bases from J, the junction kept 10 bases outside the gene matches. The CDR3 has 15 amino acids. Germline CDR1 reads SGHRS; CDR2 reads YFSETQ. This sample was taken from a study of cytomegalovirus exposure and HLA in healthy donors. The study, taken as a whole, reports: Many donors carried some public TCRs, although rarity characterized most TCR sequences. Cytomegalovirus association was assigned to more than 150 TCR beta chains.

The study ran its PCR with 60 Vbeta and 13 Jbeta primers. Data came from immunoSEQ multiplex PCR; TCRdb stores just in-frame clones and leaves some out. The data show around 54,000 clones, over 70% seen once. The chain couples TRBV5-1 to TRBJ1-2, with 9 bases that match TRBD1. The TCR comes from a man between 25 and 39 years old in good health and CMV-seropositive. The specimen was PBMCs. The CDR3 sequence: CASSNLLGQGYGYTF. In DNA, the CDR3 is TGCGCCAGCAGTAACCTACTTGGACAGGGGTATGGCTACACCTTC. The variable domain in full, completed from reference TRBV5-1 and TRBJ1-2, reads KAGVTQTPRYLIKTRGQQVTLSCSPISGHRSVSWYQQTPGQGLQFLFEYFSETQRNKGNFPGRFSGRQFSNSRSEMNVSTLELGDSALYLCASSNLLGQGYGYTFGSGTRLTVV.